This is a list of T cell receptor beta chains from one sample in a study of shared clonotypes between healthy human individuals. Profiled with immunoSEQ multiplex PCR; TCRdb holds only in-frame clones, not every one. The sample lists approximately 650,000 clones, around 95% occurring once. Sequenced: naive CD8+ T cells sorted from blood. The receptor set was obtained from a woman aged 25-40 years in good health. Both conserved end residues are part of each CDR3. Fields, in order: CDR3 DNA, CDR3 protein, V gene, D gene, J gene, clone size. A D gene is named only where the DNA matches it firmly. The size field is filled for only some rows; it gives once, few, many or a size class.

DNA: TGTGCCAGCAGCTTGGGGCTAGCAAATGAGCAGTTCTTC; CDR3: CASSLGLANEQFF; V: TRBV5-4; D: NA; J: TRBJ2-1; size: once
DNA: TGTGCCAGCAGCTTAGCGTTTGATACAGGGCGGGGGGATGGCTACACCTTC; CDR3: CASSLAFDTGRGDGYTF; V: TRBV7-2; D: NA; J: TRBJ1-2; size: once
DNA: TGTGCCAGCAGCTTTGGACTAGCGGGAGAATTCTCCTACGAGCAGTACTTC; CDR3: CASSFGLAGEFSYEQYF; V: TRBV13; D: TRBD2; J: TRBJ2-7; size: NA
DNA: TGTGCCAGCAGCTTCGCTCCCGGGACAGGGACCTACGAGCAGTACTTC; CDR3: CASSFAPGTGTYEQYF; V: TRBV7-9; D: TRBD1; J: TRBJ2-7; size: NA
DNA: TGTGCCAGTCGCCTAACATTGAACACTGAAGCTTTCTTT; CDR3: CASRLTLNTEAFF; V: TRBV19; D: NA; J: TRBJ1-1; size: NA
DNA: TGTGCCAGCAGCGTCCGTAGAGGGTACTATGGCTACACCTTC; CDR3: CASSVRRGYYGYTF; V: TRBV11-2; D: NA; J: TRBJ1-2; size: NA
DNA: TGTGCCAGTAGACCCGACAGGGGCAGCAATCAGCCCCAGCATTTT; CDR3: CASRPDRGSNQPQHF; V: TRBV19; D: TRBD1; J: TRBJ1-5; size: NA
DNA: TGTGCCATCGGACTAGCGAACGAGCAGTACTTC; CDR3: CAIGLANEQYF; V: TRBV15; D: TRBD2; J: TRBJ2-7; size: NA
DNA: TGTGCCAGTAGTATAGTGGGGTCGGACACTGAAGCTTTCTTT; CDR3: CASSIVGSDTEAFF; V: TRBV19; D: NA; J: TRBJ1-1; size: NA
DNA: TGTGCCAGCAGCCTTGGGACAGGGAGTGGGGATGAGCAGTTCTTC; CDR3: CASSLGTGSGDEQFF; V: TRBV9; D: TRBD1; J: TRBJ2-1; size: NA
DNA: TGTGCCAGCTCCTTACGGGGGAGTGAAGCTTTCTTT; CDR3: CASSLRGSEAFF; V: TRBV27; D: NA; J: TRBJ1-1; size: NA
DNA: TGTGCCAGCAGTTTCCCTCCTAGCGGGAGGGCCCCCCGTGTCATGAATACGCAGTATTTT; CDR3: CASSFPPSGRAPRVMNTQYF; V: TRBV2; D: TRBD2; J: TRBJ2-3; size: NA
DNA: TGTGCCAGCAGTTTGGGGGCATGGACTAGCGGGAATTGGCGCATTCAGTACTTC; CDR3: CASSLGAWTSGNWRIQYF; V: TRBV28; D: TRBD2; J: TRBJ2-4; size: NA
DNA: TGTGCCAGCATATCCACCGCTGGGGACAGCTCCTACGAGCAGTACTTC; CDR3: CASISTAGDSSYEQYF; V: TRBV2; D: TRBD1; J: TRBJ2-7; size: NA
DNA: TGTGCCAGCAGCTTGGAGGGCGGTGGGAGAGAGACCCAGTACTTC; CDR3: CASSLEGGGRETQYF; V: TRBV5-5; D: NA; J: TRBJ2-5; size: NA
DNA: TGTGCCAGCAGAGAGGTTTTGTATTCGAACACCGGGGAGCTGTTTTTT; CDR3: CASREVLYSNTGELFF; V: TRBV28; D: NA; J: TRBJ2-2; size: NA
DNA: TGTGCCAGCAGCAGACTTTCAGCGGGAGGGCCTGCCGGGGAGCTGTTTTTT; CDR3: CASSRLSAGGPAGELFF; V: TRBV4-2; D: TRBD2; J: TRBJ2-2; size: NA
DNA: TGTGCCAGCAGCCAAGATCGTGCAGGGAATGAGCAGTTCTTC; CDR3: CASSQDRAGNEQFF; V: TRBV14; D: NA; J: TRBJ2-1; size: NA
DNA: TGCAGCGCCCGAGGTTTGGGGGCGGCAGGGGACGAGCAGTACTTC; CDR3: CSARGLGAAGDEQYF; V: TRBV29-1; D: NA; J: TRBJ2-7; size: NA
DNA: TGTGCCAGCAGCTTATTCGCAGCCGAAGAGACCCAGTACTTC; CDR3: CASSLFAAEETQYF; V: TRBV7-2; D: NA; J: TRBJ2-5; size: NA
DNA: TGTGCCAGTAGTATAGACGGGGACAGGGCTCAGCCCCAGCATTTT; CDR3: CASSIDGDRAQPQHF; V: TRBV19; D: TRBD1; J: TRBJ1-5; size: NA
DNA: TGCGCCAGCAGTGAGTCGGTCGATCAGCGGGAGGGGGCACCCTACAATGAGCAGTTCTTC; CDR3: CASSESVDQREGAPYNEQFF; V: TRBV10-2; D: TRBD2; J: TRBJ2-1; size: NA
DNA: TGTGCCAGCAGCCCGATGACAGGGTCCCAAAGCTATGGCTACACCTTC; CDR3: CASSPMTGSQSYGYTF; V: TRBV13; D: TRBD1; J: TRBJ1-2; size: NA
DNA: TGTGCCAGCAGTTACGGGACTGAGGATACGCAGTATTTT; CDR3: CASSYGTEDTQYF; V: TRBV6-6; D: NA; J: TRBJ2-3; size: NA
DNA: TGTGCCAGCAGGATCGGACGGCTGAACACTGAAGCTTTCTTT; CDR3: CASRIGRLNTEAFF; V: TRBV28; D: NA; J: TRBJ1-1; size: once
DNA: TGTGCCAGCAGCTTATTCGGACAGACTAATGAAAAACTGTTTTTT; CDR3: CASSLFGQTNEKLFF; V: TRBV5-6; D: NA; J: TRBJ1-4; size: NA
DNA: TGTGCCAGCAGAGGACCATCGGATTGGGAGACCCAGTACTTC; CDR3: CASRGPSDWETQYF; V: TRBV28; D: NA; J: TRBJ2-5; size: NA
DNA: TGTGCCACCAGCAGACCCCGGAGCACCCCTAGCAATCAGCCCCAGCATTTT; CDR3: CATSRPRSTPSNQPQHF; V: TRBV15; D: NA; J: TRBJ1-5; size: once
DNA: TGCGCCAGCAGAGAGGGACAGACTAACACTGAAGCTTTCTTT; CDR3: CASREGQTNTEAFF; V: TRBV4-1; D: TRBD1; J: TRBJ1-1; size: NA
DNA: TGTGCCAGCAGTTTATATCCGGGCAGTGTCCAAGAGACCCAGTACTTC; CDR3: CASSLYPGSVQETQYF; V: TRBV28; D: NA; J: TRBJ2-5; size: NA
DNA: TGTGCCAGCGGAAGTACCGGGGAGCTGTTTTTT; CDR3: CASGSTGELFF; V: TRBV27; D: NA; J: TRBJ2-2; size: NA
DNA: TGTGCCAGCAGCCTTTCAGATGAGGGAGAGACCCAGTACTTC; CDR3: CASSLSDEGETQYF; V: TRBV28; D: NA; J: TRBJ2-5; size: NA
DNA: TGTGCCAGCAGCTTAGGGCCCCCGGCGGAAAGCTCCTACGAGCAGTACTTC; CDR3: CASSLGPPAESSYEQYF; V: TRBV13; D: NA; J: TRBJ2-7; size: NA
DNA: TGTGCCAGCAGCTGGGACGGAATGAACACTGAAGCTTTCTTT; CDR3: CASSWDGMNTEAFF; V: TRBV5-8; D: NA; J: TRBJ1-1; size: once
DNA: TGTGCCAGCAGTTTTATCCAGGGGACGACCGGGGAGCTGTTTTTT; CDR3: CASSFIQGTTGELFF; V: TRBV27; D: NA; J: TRBJ2-2; size: NA
DNA: TGTGCCAGTGTCCCGGGACAGGGGGGCGAGCAGTACTTC; CDR3: CASVPGQGGEQYF; V: TRBV19; D: TRBD1; J: TRBJ2-7; size: NA
DNA: TGCGCCAGCAGCCCTCGGGAGGGCCTTTTGTACGAGCAGTACTTC; CDR3: CASSPREGLLYEQYF; V: TRBV4-1; D: TRBD2; J: TRBJ2-7; size: NA
DNA: TGCGCCAGCAGCCAAGATCCCCCGCGGGAGGGTTCTTACGAGCAGTACTTC; CDR3: CASSQDPPREGSYEQYF; V: TRBV4-1; D: TRBD2; J: TRBJ2-7; size: NA
DNA: TGTGCCAGCAGTTTCTCCCACGAGCAGTACTTC; CDR3: CASSFSHEQYF; V: TRBV28; D: NA; J: TRBJ2-7; size: once
DNA: TGTGCCAGCAGTGCTATCGGGAGCTCCTACGAGCAGTACTTC; CDR3: CASSAIGSSYEQYF; V: TRBV6-1; D: NA; J: TRBJ2-7; size: NA
DNA: TGTGCCAGCAGTTCGCGGGGACAGTTTTTGGAGGGCAATCAGCCCCAGCATTTT; CDR3: CASSSRGQFLEGNQPQHF; V: TRBV28; D: TRBD1; J: TRBJ1-5; size: NA